This T cell receptor beta chain was sequenced for a study of somatic mutations in cytotoxic T cells in rheumatoid arthritis. Study outcomes and limitations: CD8+ T cells showed clonality that did not differ significantly between patients with rheumatoid arthritis and age-matched healthy controls.

This clone was recorded a few times. Its antigen is not known. TCRdb's table, derived via immunoSEQ multiplex PCR, lists solely in-frame clones and lacks some. The sample has more than 20,000 clones; 65% to 85% are singletons. Sequencing input: CD8+ T cells sorted from blood. This receptor was identified in an adult with rheumatoid arthritis.

CDR3 protein: CASSQSQGDNSPLHF. The CDR3 nucleotides read TGTGCCAGCAGCCAGAGCCAGGGAGATAATTCACCCCTCCACTTT. The V and J genes are TRBV4-2 and TRBJ1-6, with D possibly matching TRBD1 (5 bases). The CDR3 has 15 residues. Trimming removed 3 bases from V and 5 bases from J, with 11 bases in between. Germline loops: CDR1 LGHNA, CDR2 YNFKEQ.